This T cell receptor (beta chain) was recorded in a study of blood T cells in healthy people across ages. V lost 5 bases and J lost 8, with 18 bases in between. CDR1 and CDR2 from the germline V gene are MGHRA and YSYEKL. The CDR3 spans 14 residues. The use of a sample-barcoded 5' primer and a J-beta primer mix characterized a second PCR of roughly 6 to 11 cycles. Every molecule of cDNA carried a tag from a template-switch adaptor with 12 random nucleotides. TCRdb fed the 5' RACE reads into MiXCR, producing one record per CDR3 protein. The sample lists roughly 2 million distinct CDR3 sequences; around half were seen once. This clonotype was observed a few times.

This sequence joins TRBV4-1 and TRBJ1-2; possibly TRBD1 for D (6 bases). This sequence originates from a woman in her 40s in good health. The sample taken for sequencing was blood. The CDR3 DNA reads TGCGCCAGCAGCTCCCCGGGTGGGGGGCGAGGCTACACCTTC. Residues: CASSSPGGGRGYTF.